This T cell receptor beta chain comes out of a study of technical replicates of blood from a handful of donors (TCRdb year 2017). The receptor library was made with the immunoSEQ multiplex PCR assay. The table comes from immuneACCESS by way of TCRdb, which keeps in-frame sequences with V and J called. Part of the clones is missing from these tables; in studies checked, under half for an unresolved V gene and the rest for unknown reasons. Across this sample there are 85,000 to 90,000 clones, with about nine tenths seen only once. Clones ranked in the top ten supply roughly 0.26% of the sample. About this clone: It has no known antigen specificity. Qualities for individual bases were not recorded, and no much larger clone is one base off.

V is cut back by 2 bases and J by 7 bases, with 9 bases in the junction unmatched. CDR1 and CDR2, per the germline V gene, are MGHRA and YSYEKL. Its CDR3 holds 16 amino acids, cysteine through phenylalanine. The kept DNA is CDR3 alone, 48 bases in frame from the first base. This receptor was taken from a human donor in good health. The sequence joins TRBV4-1 to TRBJ1-4, and 8 bases in between align with TRBD1. Sequencing input: T cells isolated from PBMCs. The CDR3 amino acid sequence is: CASSQPQGEAFEKLFF. The sequence in DNA is TGCGCCAGCAGCCAACCACAGGGGGAGGCTTTTGAAAAACTGTTTTTT.